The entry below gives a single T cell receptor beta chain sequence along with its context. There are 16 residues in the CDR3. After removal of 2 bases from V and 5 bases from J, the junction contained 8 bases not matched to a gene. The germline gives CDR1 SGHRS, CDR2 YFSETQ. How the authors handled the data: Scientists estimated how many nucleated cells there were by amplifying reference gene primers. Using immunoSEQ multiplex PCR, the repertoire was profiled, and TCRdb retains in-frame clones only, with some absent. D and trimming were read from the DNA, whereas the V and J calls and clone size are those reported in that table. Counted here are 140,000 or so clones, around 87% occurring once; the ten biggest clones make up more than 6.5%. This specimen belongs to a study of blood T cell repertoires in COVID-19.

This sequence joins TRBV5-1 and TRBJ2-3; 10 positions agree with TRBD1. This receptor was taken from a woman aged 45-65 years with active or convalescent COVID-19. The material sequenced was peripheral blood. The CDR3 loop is CASSFTRTGGGDTQYF. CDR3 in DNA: TGCGCCAGCAGCTTTACCCGGACAGGGGGGGGAGATACGCAGTATTTT.